Following are 9 T cell receptor beta chains from one sample sequenced in a study of CD8 T cells in Susac syndrome. Reverse transcription of about 0.45 to 1 ug RNA was carried out with random hexamers. TCRdb analysed the immunoSEQ multiplex PCR reads with MiXCR anew, one entry per CDR3 protein. The top ten clones hold 0.093% of a sample with around 200,000 distinct CDR3 sequences, 90% to 96% of them seen once. Sequencing used CD4+ T cells from PBMCs. These TCRs come from a human donor with multiple sclerosis.

The gene calls are TRBV5-1 and TRBJ1-1; possible D gene TRBD1, 6 bases. Trimming left V 4 bases short and J 0 bases short, with 13 bases between. Germline-derived CDR1 and CDR2 are SGHRS and YFSETQ. This CDR3 comprises 15 residues. CDR3 sequence (DNA): TGCGCCAGCAGCCCCACGGACAGCATGAACACTGAAGCTTTCTTT. It codes for CASSPTDSMNTEAFF.

The V and J genes are TRBV12-5 and TRBJ2-5; weak D call: TRBD1 (5 bases). The CDR3 covers 13 residues. The germline gives CDR1 LGHNT, CDR2 FRNRAP. This chain's CDR3 is CVSQNRNQETQYF. In DNA form, the CDR3 reads TGTGTCAGCCAGAACAGGAACCAAGAGACCCAGTACTTC.

The rearrangement joins TRBV29-1 to TRBJ2-5; 7 nucleotides agree with TRBD1. The CDR3 runs to 12 residues. Looked up from germline, CDR1 is SQVTM and CDR2 is ANQGSEA. With V trimmed by 5 bases and J by 2 bases, 2 bases remained unmatched. CDR3 amino acids: CSVLGQQETQYF. CDR3 in DNA: TGCAGCGTTTTGGGACAGCAAGAGACCCAGTACTTC.

The rearrangement links TRBV28 to TRBJ2-1; 8 bases line up with TRBD2. The CDR3 covers 13 residues. In germline, CDR1 is MDHEN, CDR2 SYDVKM. J lost 8 bases, V lost 7 bases, and 7 bases had no gene match. In DNA, the CDR3 is TGTGCCAGCACCGGGACTAGGAACGATGAGCAGTTCTTC. Its protein is CASTGTRNDEQFF.

This chain links TRBV7-2 with TRBJ2-5; TRBD2 matches 11 bases. Germline V CDR1 and CDR2: SGHTA, FQGNSA. Unmatched junction bases numbered 10, after V lost 8 bases and J lost 5 bases. The length of the CDR3 is 15 residues. CDR3 sequence: CASRSGGAPGETQYF. CDR3 DNA sequence: TGTGCCAGCCGTAGCGGGGGGGCTCCAGGGGAGACCCAGTACTTC.

The chain couples TRBV7-9 to TRBJ1-2; D uncertain. Germline V gene lookup returns CDR1 SEHNR and CDR2 FQNEAQ (reference sequence). The CDR3 is 15 residues long. V was shortened by 5 bases and J by 8 bases, with 21 bases between the two germline ends. CDR3 sequence reads: CASSPRDRGKGGYTF. The CDR3 DNA sequence: TGTGCCAGCAGCCCGCGCGACCGTGGGAAAGGAGGCTACACCTTC. The full variable domain, its missing parts supplied by reference TRBV7-9 and TRBJ1-2, is DTGVSQNPRHKITKRGQNVTFRCDPISEHNRLYWYRQTLGQGPEFLTYFQNEAQLEKSRLLSDRFSAERPKGSFSTLEIQRTEQGDSAMYLCASSPRDRGKGGYTFGSGTRLTVV.

This chain links TRBV12-3 or TRBV12-4 with TRBJ2-1, with 7 bases that match TRBD2. This CDR3 is 16 amino acids long. V lost 3 bases to trimming and J lost 4 bases; unmatched junction nucleotides: 9. The DNA of the CDR3 is TGTGCCAGCAGTTTTGAGGCGACTAGCCTATACAATGAGCAGTTCTTC. Translating it yields CASSFEATSLYNEQFF.

This clonotype appeared a single time. This rearrangement joins TRBV7-6 to TRBJ2-3; 12 bases are a match to TRBD2. Trimming removed 6 bases from V and 1 base from J; junction bases left unmatched: 5. The CDR3 extends over 16 amino acids. Germline loops: CDR1 SGHVS, CDR2 FNYEAQ. CDR3 amino acids: CASSLLAGGGTDTQYF. The DNA for the CDR3 is TGTGCCAGCAGTTTACTAGCGGGGGGCGGCACAGATACGCAGTATTTT.

V usage is TRBV29-1 and J usage is TRBJ2-5; 12 nucleotides align to TRBD2. V lost 4 bases, J lost 5 bases, and 5 bases stayed unmatched. The germline gives CDR1 SQVTM, CDR2 ANQGSEA. This CDR3 spans 14 amino acids. The CDR3: CSVALAGGRETQYF. The CDR3 DNA reads TGCAGCGTTGCCCTAGCGGGGGGGCGGGAGACCCAGTACTTC.